Given below is one TCR beta chain in context. Its antigen is currently not known. Qualities for individual bases were not recorded, and no much larger clone is one base off. Deletion took 3 bases off V and 2 bases off J, with a span of 15 bases between the germline ends. Inclusive of the bounding cysteine and phenylalanine, the CDR3 is 16 residues long. Just the 48-base CDR3 DNA is kept, in frame starting at base 1. The germline V gene sets CDR1 to KGHSH and CDR2 to LQKENI. The sample's time point label, decoded: week 11, during vaccination. A 20-mer mutant IDH1 peptide at 300 micrograms in Montanide made up each vaccine dose, which was injected subcutaneously together with topical imiquimod. All donors had newly diagnosed IDH1-mutant astrocytomas of WHO grade 3 or 4 that showed loss of nuclear ATRX. The samples were drawn from NOA16, a multicentre, single-arm, open-label phase I trial in Germany that tested a mutant IDH1 peptide vaccine in humans for the first time. Genomic DNA for TCRB sequencing was extracted from EDTA blood using the DNeasy Blood and Tissue Kit.

This entry comes from a study of a mutant IDH1 vaccine in newly diagnosed glioma (dated by TCRdb to the early 2020s). About the investigation overall: Eight vaccinations were administered to patients in weeks 1, 3, 5, 7, 11, 15, 19 and 23, corresponding to visits V03 through V10. Of the 32 patients who were treated, around 62% were male and around 40% were female, and the mean age was around 41 years. Vaccination started 4-6 weeks after radiotherapy alone, or was given together with temozolomide cycles in the groups whose treatment included chemotherapy. Before enrollment, patients had received standard therapy of radiotherapy alone, temozolomide alone, or radiochemotherapy with temozolomide; most received the combination. Peripheral blood was drawn at six visits: V03 (baseline), V05, V07, V10, V12 and V13. Longitudinal TCRB deep sequencing was performed for 20 to 25 treated patients wherever samples were available for exploratory analyses.

Overall study results and their limits: According to the authors, sample limitations meant that analyses of patient blood samples could not be reproduced. Immune responses induced by the vaccine were seen in more than 85% of patients across multiple MHC alleles. PBMC samples for TCRB deep sequencing were selected based on availability. Pseudoprogression seemed to be unrelated to changes in the top peripheral T cell clonotypes found by TCRB sequencing.

Libraries were built with the immunoSEQ multiplex PCR assay. Following the manufacturer's protocol, the hsTCRB Kit was used to amplify rearranged TCR beta chain sequences. An Illumina MiSeq was used to sequence the TCRB libraries. In the paper's pipeline: The proprietary platform of the kit vendor was used for demultiplexing, trimming and gene mapping. The clones in this table, taken by TCRdb from immuneACCESS, are in-frame only. Not every clone is retained; where verified, under half of the shortfall comes from an unresolved V gene, and the cause of the rest is unknown. V and J calls and clone size are as listed in that table; D and trimming were resolved from the DNA. The sample yields around 60,000 clones; around 89% were counted once. Of the sample, 1.5% to 2% is held by the ten largest clones.

The material sequenced was PBMCs, taken from a glioma patient whose treatment included an IDH1 peptide vaccine. The sequence is built from TRBV18 and TRBJ2-3; no D segment can be confidently identified. The TCR was taken from a man aged 40-55 years with glioma. Here the CDR3 is given as CASSPLRTKTTDTQYF. The bases read TGTGCCAGCTCACCCCTTCGGACCAAAACCACAGATACGCAGTATTTT.